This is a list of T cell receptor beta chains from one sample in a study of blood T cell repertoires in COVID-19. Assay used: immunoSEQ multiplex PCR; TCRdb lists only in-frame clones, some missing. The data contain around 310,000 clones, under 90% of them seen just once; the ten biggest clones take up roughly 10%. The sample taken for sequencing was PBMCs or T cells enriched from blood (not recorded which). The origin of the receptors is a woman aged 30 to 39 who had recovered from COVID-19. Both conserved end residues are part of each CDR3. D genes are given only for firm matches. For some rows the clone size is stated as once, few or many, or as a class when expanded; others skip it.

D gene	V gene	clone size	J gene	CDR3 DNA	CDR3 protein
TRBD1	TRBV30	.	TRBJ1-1	TGTGCCTGGACCGATGGGACAGGGCCTGAAGCTTTCTTT	CAWTDGTGPEAFF
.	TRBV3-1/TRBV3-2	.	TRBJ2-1	TGTGCCAGCAGCCAAGATCCCAGGCTTGGGCAGTTCTTC	CASSQDPRLGQFF
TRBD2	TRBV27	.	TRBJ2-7	TGTGCCAGCAGTTTATCCCCGTTAGCGGGAGGGGTTTACGAGCAGTACTTC	CASSLSPLAGGVYEQYF
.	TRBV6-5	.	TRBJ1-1	TGTGCCAGCAGCCGAGACACAGGGACGAACACTGAAGCTTTCTTT	CASSRDTGTNTEAFF
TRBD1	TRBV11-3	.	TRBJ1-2	TGTGCCAGCAGCTTCTCTTGGACAGGTTTAAACTATGGCTACACCTTC	CASSFSWTGLNYGYTF
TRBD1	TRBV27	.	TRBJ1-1	TGTGCCAGCAGTTTATGGTGGGACAGGGGGCGCCGGAACACTGAAGCTTTCTTT	CASSLWWDRGRRNTEAFF
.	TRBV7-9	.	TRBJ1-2	TGTGCCAGCAGCTTAGTGCCCGAGGAGGGCTACACCTTC	CASSLVPEEGYTF
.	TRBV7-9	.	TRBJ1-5	TGTGCCAGCACAACCGGGGATCAGCCCCAGCATTTT	CASTTGDQPQHF
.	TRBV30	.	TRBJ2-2	TGTGCCTGGAGGGGCCAGGGTGACGGCGGGGAGCTGTTTTTT	CAWRGQGDGGELFF
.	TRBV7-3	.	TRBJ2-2	TGTGCCAGCAGCTTTAACGCGGGGGCGGTCACCGGGGAGCTGTTTTTT	CASSFNAGAVTGELFF
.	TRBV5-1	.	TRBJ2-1	TGCGCCAGCAGCCCTCTCGGGCTAGCGTACAATGAGCAGTTCTTC	CASSPLGLAYNEQFF
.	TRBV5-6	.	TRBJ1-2	TGTGCCAGCAGCTTGGCGGTCGGGGGTGGCTACACCTTC	CASSLAVGGGYTF
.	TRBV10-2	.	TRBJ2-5	TGCGCCAGCAGTGATTTTAGCGGGCAGGGGGAGACCCAGTACTTC	CASSDFSGQGETQYF
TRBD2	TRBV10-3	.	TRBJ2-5	TGTGCCATCAGCCCTGGACTAGCGGGAGGCCAAGAGACCCAGTACTTC	CAISPGLAGGQETQYF
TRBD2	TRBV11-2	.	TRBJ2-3	TGTGCCAGCAGCTTTTCTCCGAGACTAGCGGCACTGGCAGATACGCAGTATTTT	CASSFSPRLAALADTQYF
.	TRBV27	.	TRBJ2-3	TGTGCCAGCAGTTTAACTATTGCAGATACGCAGTATTTT	CASSLTIADTQYF
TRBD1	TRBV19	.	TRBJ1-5	TGTGCCAGTAGTATAGTCGGACAGGGAGATCAGCCCCAGCATTTT	CASSIVGQGDQPQHF
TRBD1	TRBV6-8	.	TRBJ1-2	TGTGCCAGCAGCCCCGGGACAGACATTCCTTATGGCTACACCTTC	CASSPGTDIPYGYTF
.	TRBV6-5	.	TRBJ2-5	TGTGCCAGCAAACTAGCCCTAATACAAGAGACCCAGTACTTC	CASKLALIQETQYF
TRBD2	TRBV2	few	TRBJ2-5	TGTGCCAGGGAACTTACTAGCGGCCCAAAAGAGACCCAGTACTTC	CARELTSGPKETQYF
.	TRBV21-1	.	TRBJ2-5	TGTGCCAGCAGCTACGGGACAGGTGGTCGGGAGACCCAGTACTTC	CASSYGTGGRETQYF
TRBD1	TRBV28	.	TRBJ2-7	TGTGCCAGCAGTTTATCGCCAGGGGGCGTTACAAGGCCCTACGAGCAGTACTTC	CASSLSPGGVTRPYEQYF
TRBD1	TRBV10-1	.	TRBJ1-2	TGCGCCAGCAGTTGGGGGGTCTCGGACAGGATTAACTATGGCTACACCTTC	CASSWGVSDRINYGYTF
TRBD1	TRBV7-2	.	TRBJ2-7	TGTGCCAGCAGCCGGCTCCCAGGGACAGGGGGGTACGAGCAGTACTTC	CASSRLPGTGGYEQYF
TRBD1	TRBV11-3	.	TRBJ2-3	TGTGCCAGCAGCTCGACAGGGATCACAGATACGCAGTATTTT	CASSSTGITDTQYF